This entry lists 30 T cell receptor beta chains sequenced from one sample in a study of breast tumors, draining lymph nodes, adjacent tissues. Using its own MiXCR run on the multiplex PCR reads, TCRdb lists one record per CDR3 protein. This sample has roughly 100,000 distinct CDR3 sequences, with 30% found just once. Samples came from axillary lymph nodes draining the breast cancer. Input material: axillary lymph node tissue. The source is a female donor with breast cancer. Some clones in this sample may be carry-over from other donors' samples.

This clonotype was seen a handful of times. The V call is TRBV6-5, the J call TRBJ2-1, with 10 nucleotides matching TRBD2. The germline V gene encodes CDR1 MNHEY and CDR2 SVGAGI. This CDR3 has 16 residues. With V trimmed by 5 bases and J by 4 bases, 8 bases remained unmatched. CDR3 DNA: TGTGCCAGCAGTCCCCGGAGCGGGGGGGGTTACAATGAGCAGTTCTTC. Protein: CASSPRSGGGYNEQFF.

This clonotype was picked up many times. The chain joins TRBV20-1 to TRBJ2-5; TRBD1 matches at 7 bases. CDR3 length: 12 amino acids. Trimming cost V 5 bases and J 7 bases; bases outside gene matches: 7. Germline loops: CDR1 DFQATT, CDR2 SNEGSKA (reference sequence). CDR3 sequence: CSALRGQVTQYF. CDR3 nucleotide sequence: TGCAGTGCTCTAAGGGGGCAGGTGACCCAGTACTTC.

There are many counts of this clonotype. The chain is built from TRBV5-1 and TRBJ2-7; TRBD1 matches 10 bases. Germline values: CDR1 SGHRS, CDR2 YFSETQ. The CDR3 runs 15 residues. The V segment lost 3 bases and the J segment 3 bases; nucleotides outside the gene matches: 6. The CDR3 loop reads CASSSRQGANYEQYF. DNA of the CDR3: TGCGCCAGCAGCTCTCGACAGGGGGCGAACTACGAGCAGTACTTC.

This clonotype was observed at least ten times. The V call is TRBV20-1, the J call TRBJ2-5; D not certain. The CDR3 is 14 amino acids. V was pared by 4 bases and J by 2 bases, with 14 bases between. The V gene's germline CDR1 is DFQATT and CDR2 SNEGSKA (reference sequence). The CDR3 loop reads CSAISSLTQETQYF. CDR3 DNA: TGCAGTGCTATATCCTCTTTGACACAAGAGACCCAGTACTTC.

This clonotype has at least ten counts. This rearrangement joins TRBV20-1 to TRBJ1-4; TRBD1 is a possible D gene (5 bases). V gave up 7 bases and J gave up 4 bases, with 13 bases separating them. Germline V gene data show CDR1 as DFQATT and CDR2 as SNEGSKA (reference sequence). This CDR3 contains 13 residues. The CDR3 is CSVRGLDNEKLFF. CDR3 DNA sequence: TGCAGTGTACGGGGACTGGATAATGAAAAACTGTTTTTT.

Points on this clonotype: A junction boundary mismatches the germline segment, possibly from a read error. The J gene is TRBJ1-2, the V gene TRBV29-1; unclear D gene. Germline V gene sequence: CDR1 SQVTM, CDR2 ANQGSEA. The CDR3 loop spans 12 amino acids. The CDR3 DNA reads TGCAGCGTTGAGCCAGGCAACTACGGCTACACCTTC. It yields the protein CSVEPGNYGYTF.

This clonotype was recorded a few times. The chain combines TRBV30 with TRBJ1-1; a possible D gene is TRBD1 (6 bases). The CDR3 has 15 residues. V lost 0 bases and J lost 0, with 11 bases in between. Germline lookup yields CDR1 GTSNPN and CDR2 SVGIG (reference sequence). The CDR3 loop reads CAWSVPRGLNTEAFF. In DNA, the CDR3 is TGTGCCTGGAGTGTACCCCGGGGGCTGAACACTGAAGCTTTCTTT.

This clonotype occurred a few times. This sequence may be a read error, since a much larger clone differs from it by one base. The chain recombines TRBV5-4 with TRBJ2-3; D might be TRBD2 (6 bases). Germline CDR1 and CDR2: SGHNT and YYREEE (reference sequence). The V end was cut by 0 bases, the J end by 1 base, with 15 bases between. The CDR3 extends over 17 amino acids. This CDR3 reads CASSLVGARDGTDTQYF. The CDR3 DNA is TGTGCCAGCAGCTTGGTGGGCGCGCGGGATGGCACAGATACGCAGTATTTT.

At least ten counts were recorded for this clonotype. The rearrangement links TRBV5-1 to TRBJ1-6; 10 bases align to TRBD1. The junction had 6 bases not matched to a gene; V was cut back by 0 bases and J by 0 bases. Per germline, CDR1 SGHRS and CDR2 YFSETQ. The CDR3 runs 19 residues. The CDR3 here is CASSLAGTGASSYNSPLHF. CDR3 in DNA: TGCGCCAGCAGCTTGGCCGGGACAGGGGCGAGCTCCTATAATTCACCCCTCCACTTT.

The table lists this clonotype with many counts. The V gene is TRBV2, the J gene TRBJ2-4, with TRBD1 matching over 7 bases. The CDR3 runs to 13 residues. The ends lost 10 bases at V and 2 bases at J; junction bases unmatched: 5. From germline, CDR1 is SNHLY and CDR2 FYNNEI. The CDR3 DNA reads as TGTGCCAAAAAGGGGGCGACCAAAAACATTCAGTACTTC. Its translation is CAKKGATKNIQYF. Full variable domain (missing parts from reference TRBV2 and TRBJ2-4): EPEVTQTPSHQVTQMGQEVILRCVPISNHLYFYWYRQILGQKVEFLVSFYNNEISEKSEIFDDQFSVERPDGSNFTLKIRSTKLEDSAMYFCAKKGATKNIQYFGAGTRLSVL.

The chain couples TRBV7-2 to TRBJ1-1, with D uncertain. V was cut by 3 bases and J by 0 bases, with 8 bases left in between. Germline CDR1 and CDR2: SGHTA and FQGNSA. The CDR3 covers 14 residues. CDR3 in DNA: TGTGCCAGCAGCTTCGGCCGATTGAACACTGAAGCTTTCTTT. Protein: CASSFGRLNTEAFF.

The sample holds many counts of this clonotype. The rearrangement links TRBV7-6 to TRBJ2-2, with a tentative D call TRBD2 (5 bases). Trimming removed 5 bases from V and 5 bases from J, with 9 bases in between. Germline lookup yields CDR1 SGHVS and CDR2 FNYEAQ. The CDR3 length is 13 residues. The DNA for the CDR3 is TGTGCCAGCAGCCGGGAACAGACCGGGGAGCTGTTTTTT. Its protein product is CASSREQTGELFF.

This clonotype came up many times. V usage is TRBV4-2 and J usage is TRBJ2-7, with 8 positions matching TRBD2. The CDR3 is 17 residues long. V was pared by 0 bases and J by 4 bases, with 11 bases of the junction left unmatched. Germline V CDR1 and CDR2: LGHNA, YNFKEQ. CDR3 in amino acids: CASSQDGGSGTDYEQYF. The CDR3 coding sequence is TGTGCCAGCAGCCAAGATGGGGGTAGCGGGACCGATTACGAGCAGTACTTC.

This clonotype turned up a few times. One end of the junction does not line up with germline, which may come from a read error. This sequence joins TRBV27 and TRBJ2-2; D not certain. The germline CDR1 and CDR2 sequences are MNHEY and SMNVEV (reference sequence). The CDR3 spans 14 residues. As DNA, the CDR3 is TGTGCCACCAGTGTGAGTCCGAACACCGGGGAGCTGTTTTTT. Its translation: CATSVSPNTGELFF.

J is TRBJ1-1 and V is TRBV7-9; 8 nucleotides align to TRBD1. Germline CDR1 and CDR2: SEHNR and FQNEAQ (reference sequence). The CDR3 is made up of 12 amino acids. The trim removed 7 bases at V and 6 bases at J, leaving 4 bases unmatched. The CDR3 protein is CASTQGAAEAFF. The CDR3 bases are TGTGCCAGCACCCAGGGGGCGGCTGAAGCTTTCTTT.

This clonotype was seen only once. In DNA form, the CDR3 reads TGTGCCAGCAGCCCACAGGGGGCGAACACCGGGGAGCTGTTTTTT. It specifies CASSPQGANTGELFF. The V call is TRBV9, the J call TRBJ2-2, with 8 nucleotides matching TRBD1. V lost 4 bases and J lost 0; bases outside the gene matches: 2. CDR1 and CDR2 (germline): SGDLS, YYNGEE. This CDR3 has 15 amino acids.

Ten or more counts support this clonotype. The chain has TRBV7-3 and TRBJ2-3; 10 nucleotides agree with TRBD2. Germline trimming cut 5 bases from V and 2 bases from J; bases unmatched to any gene: 10. The germline V gene has CDR1 SGHTA and CDR2 FQGTGA. The CDR3 has 17 residues. CDR3 sequence (DNA): TGTGCCAGCAGCGAAGGAAGTAGCGGGGGGCCCACAGATACGCAGTATTTT. The encoded protein is CASSEGSSGGPTDTQYF.

In regard to this clonotype: Sequence at one end of the junction differs from germline and may be a read error. This chain connects TRBV2 to TRBJ2-7; D is unresolved. The CDR3 contains 11 residues. Germline V gives CDR1 SNHLY, CDR2 FYNNEI. The CDR3 sequence is CASSLFYGQYF. The CDR3 DNA follows: TGTGCCAGCAGCCTATTTTACGGGCAGTATTTC.

This clonotype was counted many times. CDR3 DNA: TGTGCCAGCAGTCACCGAGTAGGGGGCGGAGGCTACACCTTC. This codes for CASSHRVGGGGYTF. The chain has TRBV6-5 and TRBJ1-2; 7 nucleotides agree with TRBD1. V was pared by 5 bases and J by 8 bases, with 11 bases of the junction left unmatched. From germline, CDR1 is MNHEY and CDR2 SVGAGI. The CDR3 extends over 14 amino acids.

This clonotype was detected many times. The gene calls are TRBV20-1 and TRBJ2-2; no definite D call. The CDR3 extends over 13 amino acids. V lost 0 bases and J lost 5, with 7 bases in between. The germline V gene encodes CDR1 DFQATT and CDR2 SNEGSKA (reference sequence). The CDR3, as DNA: TGCAGTGCTAGAGATCTGGGTACCGGGGAGCTGTTTTTT. Translation: CSARDLGTGELFF.

This clonotype was picked up one time. This chain uses TRBV12-3 or TRBV12-4 with TRBJ1-6; D is ambiguous. The CDR3 has 13 residues. Trimming left V 6 bases short and J 8 bases short, with 11 bases between. The CDR3 here is CASRGENHSPLHF. The CDR3 DNA is TGTGCCAGCAGAGGCGAAAACCATTCACCCCTCCACTTT.

At least ten counts were recorded for this clonotype. This chain links TRBV7-2 with TRBJ2-1; D gene uncertain. Germline loops: CDR1 SGHTA, CDR2 FQGNSA. The CDR3 has 13 residues. V lost 4 bases, J lost 5 bases, and 9 bases lay in between. This CDR3 is CASSSPPHNEQFF. The CDR3 DNA is TGTGCCAGCAGCTCACCACCCCACAATGAGCAGTTCTTC.

The sample holds many counts of this clonotype. This may stem from a read error, because a much larger clone lies one nucleotide away. V and J are TRBV12-3 or TRBV12-4 and TRBJ1-2, with D possibly matching TRBD1 (5 bases). V lost 9 bases and J lost 2, with 16 bases in between. This CDR3 has 14 amino acids. Written as DNA, the CDR3 is TGTGCCAGTGGGAGCCTCCAGGGAAACTATGGCTACACCTTC. The encoded protein is CASGSLQGNYGYTF.

Many counts were recorded for this clonotype. The V and J genes are TRBV3-1 and TRBJ2-3, with TRBD2 matching 10 bases. The trim removed 5 bases at V and 4 bases at J, leaving 9 bases unmatched. CDR1 LGHDT and CDR2 YNNKEL come from the germline V gene (reference sequence). There are 16 residues in the CDR3. The CDR3 nucleotides read TGTGCCAGCAGCGGACCCGGGACTAGCGAATCAGATACGCAGTATTTT. This encodes CASSGPGTSESDTQYF.

This clonotype was observed many times. This chain uses TRBV3-1 with TRBJ1-6; TRBD1 matches at 9 bases. Losses at the gene ends were 0 bases for V and 3 bases for J; bases not matched to a gene: 3. Per germline, CDR1 LGHDT and CDR2 YNNKEL (reference sequence). The CDR3 is 17 residues long. CDR3 DNA sequence: TGTGCCAGCAGCCAAGAGGACAGGGGTTTCTATAATTCACCCCTCCACTTT. Its translation is CASSQEDRGFYNSPLHF.

This clonotype was found many times. The gene calls are TRBV20-1 and TRBJ2-7; D remains ambiguous. The V gene's germline CDR1 is DFQATT and CDR2 SNEGSKA (reference sequence). Trimming left V 1 base short and J 4 bases short, with 5 bases between. The CDR3 consists of 11 residues. Here the CDR3 DNA reads TGCAGTGCTAGAGTCGGGTACGAGCAGTACTTC. Translating it yields CSARVGYEQYF.

On this clonotype itself: A single base separates this from a much larger clone, so it may be a read error. The V call is TRBV11-2, the J call TRBJ2-7; 9 bases are shared with TRBD2. CDR3 length equals 18 residues. The germline gives CDR1 SGHAT, CDR2 FQNNGV. The trim removed 7 bases at V and 6 bases at J, leaving 22 bases unmatched. CDR3 amino acids: CASKGPLGTLAGVSEQYF. CDR3 coding DNA: TGTGCCAGCAAGGGACCCCTCGGTACTTTAGCGGGAGTTTCCGAGCAGTACTTC.

This clonotype was seen many times. This chain connects TRBV19 to TRBJ2-3; TRBD2 matches 10 bases. Per germline, CDR1 LNHDA and CDR2 SQIVND (reference sequence). Trimming cost V 2 bases and J 3 bases; bases outside gene matches: 8. The CDR3 has 17 amino acids. CDR3 nucleotides: TGTGCCAGTAGTATAAATAGCGGGAGGATAATGACAGATACGCAGTATTTT. Residues: CASSINSGRIMTDTQYF.

This clonotype was seen repeatedly, ten times or more. The V call is TRBV7-2, the J call TRBJ2-3; D may correspond to TRBD1 or TRBD2 (5 bases each). The CDR3 runs 14 residues. Germline V CDR1 and CDR2: SGHTA, FQGNSA. V shed 5 bases and J shed 7 bases, with 16 bases lying between them. CDR3 bases: TGTGCCAGCAGCCCTTCTCGTGGGACGTATACGCAGTATTTT. Residues: CASSPSRGTYTQYF.

This clonotype was recorded a few times. This clone may be a read error of a much larger clone one base away. The chain recombines TRBV5-4 with TRBJ2-3, with 7 positions matching TRBD2. With 6 bases clipped from V and 2 bases from J, the junction kept 6 bases outside the gene matches. Germline loops: CDR1 SGHNT, CDR2 YYREEE (reference sequence). The CDR3 has 14 amino acids. CDR3 sequence (DNA): TGTGCCAGCACCTCGGGGGGACCCACAGATACGCAGTATTTT. It specifies CASTSGGPTDTQYF.